The next 14 T cell receptor beta chains were all read from a single sample in a study of blood T cells in healthy people across ages. Alongside a J-beta primer mix, a sample-barcoded 5' primer served in a second PCR lasting roughly 7 to 11 cycles. A single record per CDR3 protein comes from TCRdb applying MiXCR to the 5' RACE reads. This sample carries about 1,800,000 distinct CDR3 sequences, roughly 30% of them seen once, and the ten largest clones take about 8%. Sequencing was done on a sample of blood. These receptors were collected from a young woman in good health.

The chain is built from TRBV7-2 and TRBJ1-1; no clear D. The CDR3 sequence is 16 residues long. V gave up 5 bases and J gave up 0 bases, with 16 bases separating them. Germline CDR1 reads SGHTA; CDR2 reads FQGNSA. The CDR3 region has the DNA TGTGCCAGCAGCACAAGGGCCCTAGCCCTGAACACTGAAGCTTTCTTT. Amino acids: CASSTRALALNTEAFF.

This clonotype was seen repeatedly, ten times or more. CDR3 sequence (DNA): TGCAGCGTTGTTAAAGGGGGCTACGAGCAGTACTTC. The encoded protein is CSVVKGGYEQYF. V gene TRBV29-1 combines with J gene TRBJ2-7; D is possibly TRBD1 (6 bases). The V gene's germline CDR1 is SQVTM and CDR2 ANQGSEA. With 4 bases removed from V and 3 bases from J, the gap between germline ends came to 10 bases. There are 12 residues in the CDR3.

The chain couples TRBV12-3 or TRBV12-4 to TRBJ1-1; 8 bases align to TRBD1. CDR3 length: 15 residues. The V gene end was trimmed by 5 bases and the J gene end by 9 bases; junction bases not matched to a gene: 14. The DNA for the CDR3 is TGTGCCAGCAGTATAGAGCCAGGGGGCAACGGTAAAGCTTTCTTT. Protein product: CASSIEPGGNGKAFF.

The chain uses TRBV18 and TRBJ2-7; 9 bases fit TRBD2. The J call is in doubt because the DNA end fits TRBJ2-5 better. Germline V gene data show CDR1 as KGHSH and CDR2 as LQKENI. This CDR3 has 14 amino acids. The CDR3 loop is CASSPVSGRETQYF. The CDR3 coding sequence is TGTGCCAGCTCACCAGTTAGCGGGAGAGAGACCCAGTACTTC.

The sample holds a few counts of this clonotype. The gene calls are TRBV24-1 and TRBJ2-5; 10 bases are a match to TRBD2. The CDR3 length is 16 residues. Germline CDR1 is KGHDR and CDR2 is SFDVKD. V lost 3 bases to trimming and J lost 4 bases; unmatched junction nucleotides: 7. The CDR3 loop is CATSDVIAGGGETQYF. The DNA of the CDR3 is TGTGCCACCAGTGATGTGATAGCGGGGGGCGGAGAGACCCAGTACTTC.

There are many counts of this clonotype. V usage is TRBV7-2 and J usage is TRBJ2-7; D may match TRBD1 or TRBD2 (5 bases each). Germline CDR1 and CDR2: SGHTA and FQGNSA. The CDR3 contains 15 residues. Deletions cut 2 bases from V and 2 bases from J, with 13 bases between. This chain's CDR3 is CASSLFGTLAYEQYF. CDR3 DNA sequence: TGTGCCAGCAGCTTATTCGGGACGCTCGCCTACGAGCAGTACTTC.

The chain has TRBV6-5 and TRBJ1-1; the match to TRBD1 covers 7 bases. V shed 2 bases and J 0 bases; nucleotides not matched to a gene: 6. Germline values: CDR1 MNHEY, CDR2 SVGAGI. The CDR3 has 16 residues. CDR3 DNA: TGTGCCAGCAGTTACCGAATCGACAGGGTGAACACTGAAGCTTTCTTT. Protein product: CASSYRIDRVNTEAFF.

This clonotype was counted between two and nine times. A much bigger clone sits one base away, suggesting this may be a read error. V usage is TRBV6-1 and J usage is TRBJ2-6, with D uncertain. Germline loops: CDR1 MNHNS, CDR2 SASEGT. This CDR3 is built from 15 residues. CDR3 region: CASSEDSSEANVLTF. Here the CDR3 DNA reads TGTGCCAGCAGTGAAGACAGCTCTGAGGCCAACGTCCTGACTTTC.

This clonotype came up many times. The chain uses TRBV4-3 and TRBJ2-7, with 10 positions matching TRBD2. This CDR3 is 18 amino acids long. In germline, CDR1 is LGHNA, CDR2 YSLEER. Trimming at V came to 3 bases and at J to 3 bases, leaving 14 bases not matched to a gene. The CDR3 protein is CASSQFDTGTSDLYEQYF. CDR3 nucleotide sequence: TGCGCCAGCAGCCAGTTTGACACCGGGACTAGCGACCTCTACGAGCAGTACTTC.

The chain employs TRBV7-9 and TRBJ2-5, with 7 bases aligning to TRBD2. The J call is uncertain, as TRBJ2-7 better fits the DNA end. Germline CDR1 is SEHNR and CDR2 is FQNEAQ (reference sequence). This CDR3 comprises 14 residues. CDR3 sequence (DNA): TGTGCCAGCACCTCTTGGGAGGGAGCTGACGAGCAGTACTTC. It encodes CASTSWEGADEQYF.

The chain combines TRBV12-3 or TRBV12-4 with TRBJ2-7, with D perhaps matching TRBD1 (6 bases). V was cut by 5 bases and J by 7 bases, with 18 bases left in between. The CDR3 length is 14 residues. In nucleotides, the CDR3 is TGTGCCAGCAGTCTCAGGGGTCCCCATGGAGAGCAGTACTTC. Protein: CASSLRGPHGEQYF.

The table lists this clonotype with a few counts. The V and J genes are TRBV20-1 and TRBJ2-3, with 9 bases that match TRBD2. The CDR3 loop spans 16 amino acids. Trimming at V came to 3 bases and at J to 5 bases, leaving 12 bases not matched to a gene. The germline CDR1 and CDR2 sequences are DFQATT and SNEGSKA (reference sequence). The CDR3 DNA reads TGCAGTGCTAGTTGGGAAAGCGGGGGGCCCGGAGATACGCAGTATTTT. It encodes CSASWESGGPGDTQYF.

Turning to this clonotype: A much larger clone sits a single nucleotide away, making a read error possible. This CDR3 is CASSYENGYTF. The CDR3 DNA sequence: TGTGCCAGCAGTTACGAGAATGGCTACACCTTC. The V call is TRBV6-2 or TRBV6-3, the J call TRBJ1-2; D is ambiguous. The germline CDR1 and CDR2 sequences are MNHEY and SVGEGT. V was shortened by 2 bases and J by 6 bases, with 4 bases between the two germline ends. There are 11 residues in the CDR3.

The chain is built from TRBV7-9 and TRBJ2-3; TRBD2 aligns across 8 bases. The V gene end was trimmed by 0 bases and the J gene end by 2 bases; junction bases not matched to a gene: 4. Germline V CDR1 and CDR2: SEHNR, FQNEAQ (reference sequence). The CDR3 loop spans 16 amino acids. DNA for the CDR3: TGTGCCAGCAGCTTAGCTAGCGGGACCCTCACAGATACGCAGTATTTT. It encodes CASSLASGTLTDTQYF.